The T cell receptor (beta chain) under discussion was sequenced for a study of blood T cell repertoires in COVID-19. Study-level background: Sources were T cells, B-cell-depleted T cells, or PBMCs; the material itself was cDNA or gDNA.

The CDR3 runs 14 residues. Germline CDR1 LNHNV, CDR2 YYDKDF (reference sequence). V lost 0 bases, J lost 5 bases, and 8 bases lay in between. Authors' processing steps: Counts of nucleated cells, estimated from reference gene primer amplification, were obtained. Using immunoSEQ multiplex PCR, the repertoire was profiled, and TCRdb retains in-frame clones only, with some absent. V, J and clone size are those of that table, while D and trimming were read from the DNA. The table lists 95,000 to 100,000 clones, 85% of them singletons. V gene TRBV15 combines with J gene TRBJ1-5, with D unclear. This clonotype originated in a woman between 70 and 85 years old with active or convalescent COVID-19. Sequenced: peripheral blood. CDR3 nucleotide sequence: TGTGCCACCAGCAGAGATCGGGGAGATCAGCCCCAGCATTTT. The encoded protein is CATSRDRGDQPQHF.